A single sample is the source of the 11 T cell receptor beta chains below, sequenced in a study of Ad26.COV2.S vaccination and SARS-CoV-2 variants. Generated by immunoSEQ multiplex PCR, the TCRdb table keeps only in-frame clones and is missing some. The table shows 440,000 or so clones, with less than 95% occurring only once. The treatment: around 19 received Ad26.COV2.S at low or high dose, single or two shots; 5 received placebo; per-sample allocation not given. The investigators took samples on day 63 after the first vaccine or placebo injection. This specimen was peripheral blood, taken in a trial of Ad26.COV2.S vaccine versus placebo. Receptors originate from a person aged 18-60 years who received the Ad26.COV2.S COVID-19 vaccine or a placebo.

V gene TRBV21-1 combines with J gene TRBJ2-7; the table's D call, TRBD2, has no DNA check behind it. TRBV21-1 is tagged as a pseudogene. The CDR3 totals 18 residues. The CDR3 bases are TGTGCCAGCAGCAAAGGGACACCAGAACTAGCGGGAGTGCAGGAGCAGTACTTC. Its translation: CASSKGTPELAGVQEQYF.

This chain connects TRBV4-1 to TRBJ2-7, with 9 bases fitting TRBD2. V was clipped by 1 base and J by 1 base; unmatched bases: 2. The CDR3 totals 15 residues. Germline V lookup: CDR1 MGHRA, CDR2 YSYEKL. The CDR3 DNA is TGCGCCAGCAGCCAAGCCCTAGCGGGATCCTACGAGCAGTACTTC. Amino acid sequence: CASSQALAGSYEQYF.

This clone occurred once. The genes are TRBV6-6 and TRBJ2-1; 7 bases line up with TRBD1. CDR1 and CDR2 (germline): MNHNY, SVGAGI (reference sequence). The junction had 5 bases not matched to a gene; V was cut back by 6 bases and J by 6 bases. This CDR3 contains 13 residues. The CDR3 loop reads CASRRGQANEQFF. CDR3 in DNA: TGTGCCAGCAGACGTGGACAGGCCAATGAGCAGTTCTTC.

V is TRBV6-6 and J is TRBJ2-7; 7 bases map to TRBD2. After removal of 5 bases from V and 2 bases from J, the junction contained 9 bases not matched to a gene. The CDR3 spans 15 residues. CDR1 and CDR2 from the germline V gene are MNHNY and SVGAGI (reference sequence). CDR3 sequence reads: CASSPQLAITYEQYF. The CDR3 nucleotides are TGTGCCAGCAGTCCGCAACTAGCGATTACCTACGAGCAGTACTTC.

A few counts support this clone. V and J are TRBV6-6 and TRBJ1-5; D is possibly TRBD1 (5 bases). Germline V CDR1 and CDR2: MNHNY, SVGAGI (reference sequence). V dropped 4 bases and J dropped 2 bases, with 9 bases sitting between them. CDR3 length: 14 residues. CDR3 coding DNA: TGTGCCAGCAGTTCCCCGGGGCGCAATCAGCCCCAGCATTTT. Translation: CASSSPGRNQPQHF.

The rearrangement joins TRBV27 to TRBJ2-7; no definite D call. From germline, CDR1 is MNHEY and CDR2 SMNVEV (reference sequence). This CDR3 has 13 residues. V shed 1 base and J shed 6 bases, with 10 bases lying between them. The CDR3 sequence: CASSLFEGIEQYF. The DNA for the CDR3 is TGTGCCAGCAGTTTATTTGAAGGGATCGAGCAGTACTTC.

V is TRBV7-5 and J is TRBJ1-4; the listed D gene, TRBD1, was not tested against the DNA. TRBV7-5 is a pseudogene locus. CDR3 size: 17 residues. The CDR3 here is CARSQTERQIFNEKLFF. CDR3 DNA sequence: TGTGCCAGAAGCCAAACCGAACGTCAGATCTTCAATGAAAAACTGTTTTTT.

V usage is TRBV18 and J usage is TRBJ2-3; TRBD1 is a possible D gene (6 bases). V lost 8 bases to trimming and J lost 0 bases, with 15 bases between them. In germline, CDR1 is KGHSH, CDR2 LQKENI. The CDR3 loop spans 15 amino acids. The chain's CDR3 is CASGPGTRSTDTQYF. In nucleotides, the CDR3 is TGTGCCAGCGGGCCTGGGACACGCAGCACAGATACGCAGTATTTT.

The J gene is TRBJ1-1, the V gene TRBV28; no firm D call. The V end lost 3 bases, the J end lost 0 bases, and 8 bases lay between the germline ends. The CDR3 spans 14 residues. Germline V gene data show CDR1 as MDHEN and CDR2 as SYDVKM. The CDR3, as DNA: TGTGCCAGCAGTTTTCGGCAGCTGAACACTGAAGCTTTCTTT. Its translation: CASSFRQLNTEAFF.

This chain uses TRBV4-3 with TRBJ2-7; 14 bases match TRBD2. The V gene end was trimmed by 4 bases and the J gene end by 5 bases; junction bases not matched to a gene: 7. The CDR3 length is 16 residues. The germline CDR1 and CDR2 sequences are LGHNA and YSLEER. For the CDR3, the DNA is TGCGCCAGCAGCCGGGAGGGACTAGCGGGAGTTGACGAGCAGTACTTC. Its translation: CASSREGLAGVDEQYF.

The chain joins TRBV2 to TRBJ1-2; 10 bases map to TRBD1. With V trimmed by 4 bases and J by 7 bases, 3 bases remained unmatched. CDR1 and CDR2 (germline): SNHLY, FYNNEI. The CDR3 consists of 13 residues. The CDR3 sequence is CASSATGGGGYTF. Here the CDR3 DNA reads TGTGCCAGCAGTGCGACAGGGGGCGGTGGCTACACCTTC.